Each of the 15 T cell receptor beta chains below was sequenced from the same sample in a study of blood T cells in healthy people across ages. A J-beta primer mix and a sample-barcoded 5' primer were used in a second PCR of about 6 to 12 cycles. Each CDR3 protein is one row after TCRdb ran MiXCR on the 5' RACE reads. The sample records 590,000 or so distinct CDR3 sequences, about 30% being singletons. Sequencing was carried out using blood. The origin of the receptors is a woman of 80 years or more in good health.

Many counts were recorded for this clonotype. The rearrangement uses TRBV21-1 and TRBJ1-4. TRBV21-1 is termed a pseudogene. The CDR3 runs to 13 residues. The CDR3 loop reads CASSRDNNEKLFF. The CDR3 DNA follows: TGTGCCAGCAGCAGGGACAATAATGAAAAACTGTTTTTT.

Concerning this clonotype itself: One junction end does not reproduce the germline sequence, and a read error may be involved. V gene TRBV20-1 combines with J gene TRBJ2-3; D uncertain. Germline lookup yields CDR1 DFQATT and CDR2 SNEGSKA (reference sequence). The CDR3 is 13 residues long. Written as DNA, the CDR3 is TGCAGTGCTGGAGATCAGAGGCCAGATACGCAGTATTTT. This sequence encodes CSAGDQRPDTQYF.

Only a few counts were recorded for this clonotype. The chain uses TRBV19 and TRBJ2-1; D might be TRBD2 (6 bases). The CDR3 runs to 14 residues. Germline V gene data show CDR1 as LNHDA and CDR2 as SQIVND (reference sequence). V was trimmed by 5 bases and J by 3 bases, leaving 11 bases between them. For the CDR3, the DNA is TGTGCCAGTAGTGACCGGGAGATCTACAATGAGCAGTTCTTC. Protein product: CASSDREIYNEQFF.

This clonotype was picked up many times. This chain joins TRBV7-2 and TRBJ2-5; 7 nucleotides align to TRBD1. The germline CDR1 and CDR2 sequences are SGHTA and FQGNSA. This CDR3 comprises 15 residues. The V segment lost 5 bases and the J segment 4 bases; nucleotides outside the gene matches: 10. In DNA form, the CDR3 reads TGTGCCAGCAGCAAAATAGGGGGCACTGGAGAGACCCAGTACTTC. Residues: CASSKIGGTGETQYF.

Notes on this clonotype: Given a much more abundant clone one base away, this may be a read error. The genes are TRBV7-2 and TRBJ2-7; 8 positions match TRBD1. V gave up 4 bases and J gave up 7 bases; unmatched junction bases: 9. This CDR3 is 14 amino acids long. CDR1 is SGHTA and CDR2 is FQGNSA in the germline V gene. The chain's CDR3 is CASSSRQGTNEQYF. The CDR3 region has the DNA TGTGCCAGCAGCTCCCGACAGGGGACCAATGAGCAGTACTTC.

This clonotype was observed at least ten times. The V gene is TRBV3-1, the J gene TRBJ2-1; possible D gene TRBD2, 5 bases. The CDR3 covers 16 residues. Germline assignment: CDR1 LGHDT and CDR2 YNNKEL (reference sequence). The germline V and J ends were trimmed by 0 bases and 1 base, with 10 bases remaining between them. Here the CDR3 reads CASSQERAESYNEQFF. The CDR3 DNA sequence: TGTGCCAGCAGCCAAGAGCGAGCGGAGTCCTACAATGAGCAGTTCTTC.

The sample holds many counts of this clonotype. The chain is built from TRBV5-6 and TRBJ2-7, with TRBD2 as a possible D gene (5 bases). V was shortened by 3 bases and J by 7 bases, with 11 bases between the two germline ends. CDR1 is SGHDT and CDR2 is YYEEEE in the germline V gene. This CDR3 is 12 amino acids long. This CDR3 reads CASSSSTGEQYF. Here the CDR3 DNA reads TGTGCCAGCAGCTCATCGACGGGGGAGCAGTACTTC.

There are many counts of this clonotype. This chain links TRBV30 with TRBJ2-7; TRBD2 is a possible D gene (5 bases). Germline CDR1 GTSNPN, CDR2 SVGIG (reference sequence). The CDR3 sequence is 12 residues long. V shed 7 bases and J shed 5 bases, with 15 bases lying between them. CDR3 region: CALAGSRNEQYF. The CDR3 coding sequence is TGTGCCTTGGCGGGCAGTCGGAACGAGCAGTACTTC.

This chain joins TRBV20-1 and TRBJ2-7; D is undetermined. The DNA end favors TRBJ2-5, so the J call may be wrong. Germline V CDR1 and CDR2: DFQATT, SNEGSKA (reference sequence). The CDR3 has 12 residues. This chain's CDR3 is CSASSDKETQYF. The CDR3 coding sequence is TGCAGTGCTAGTTCGGATAAAGAGACCCAGTACTTC.

In its sample, this clonotype was seen many times. The genes are TRBV20-1 and TRBJ2-3, with 7 bases aligning to TRBD1. CDR1 is DFQATT and CDR2 is SNEGSKA in the germline V gene (reference sequence). V lost 0 bases and J lost 3; bases outside the gene matches: 6. This CDR3 comprises 15 residues. The CDR3 DNA sequence: TGCAGTGCTAGAGATGGGGACAGCATAACAGATACGCAGTATTTT. It encodes CSARDGDSITDTQYF.

This clonotype was recorded only once. At one end, the junction sequence differs from germline, possibly due to a read error. This chain joins TRBV7-9 and TRBJ2-1, with D possibly being TRBD2 (6 bases). The CDR3 runs to 16 residues. Germline V gene lookup returns CDR1 SEHNR and CDR2 FQNEAQ (reference sequence). The CDR3 protein is CTSSPGLSSPYNEQFF. CDR3 bases: TGTACCAGCAGCCCGGGACTTTCGAGCCCCTACAATGAGCAGTTCTTC.

In its sample, this clonotype was seen a few times. The J gene is TRBJ2-7, the V gene TRBV20-1; 9 bases match TRBD2. Germline trimming cut 1 base from V and 7 bases from J; bases unmatched to any gene: 8. Germline loops: CDR1 DFQATT, CDR2 SNEGSKA (reference sequence). The CDR3 extends over 14 amino acids. This CDR3 is CSARVLAGPSEQYF. CDR3 coding DNA: TGCAGTGCTAGAGTTCTAGCGGGGCCCAGTGAGCAGTACTTC.

This clonotype was seen many times. This sequence joins TRBV5-1 and TRBJ2-1; 9 bases match TRBD1. V shed 5 bases and J 6 bases; nucleotides not matched to a gene: 12. This CDR3 region has 16 residues. In germline, CDR1 is SGHRS, CDR2 YFSETQ. The CDR3 loop is CASRVGQGPGTNEQFF. The DNA of the CDR3 is TGCGCCAGCAGAGTGGGACAGGGACCTGGTACCAATGAGCAGTTCTTC.

This clonotype came up many times. This chain links TRBV27 with TRBJ2-3; 9 nucleotides agree with TRBD2. The CDR3 runs 16 residues. Germline V lookup: CDR1 MNHEY, CDR2 SMNVEV (reference sequence). The ends lost 4 bases at V and 0 bases at J; junction bases unmatched: 5. As DNA, the CDR3 is TGTGCCAGCAGTTGGGCTAGCGGGGTTAGCACAGATACGCAGTATTTT. It translates to CASSWASGVSTDTQYF.

This clonotype was recorded at least ten times. V usage is TRBV10-3 and J usage is TRBJ2-7; D is possibly TRBD2 (5 bases). Per the germline V gene, CDR1 is ENHRY and CDR2 is SYGVKD. The CDR3 is 14 amino acids. The V end lost 6 bases, the J end lost 2 bases, and 14 bases lay between the germline ends. CDR3 sequence (DNA): TGTGCCATCAGCAGTGGAGGCGAAGCCTACGAGCAGTACTTC. Translation gives CAISSGGEAYEQYF.